This paragraph covers one T cell receptor beta chain sequence. The assay was immunoSEQ multiplex PCR, and TCRdb's table has in-frame clones only and misses some. The sample carries 50,000 or so clones, around 90% recorded once. The data stem from a study of blood T cell repertoires in COVID-19. Study-wide context: There were acute and convalescent COVID-19 samples, and they came from the United States, Italy and Spain.

There are 18 residues in the CDR3. Germline V gene sequence: CDR1 KGHSH, CDR2 LQKENI. The junction had 10 bases not matched to a gene; V was cut back by 2 bases and J by 2 bases. The rearrangement uses TRBV18 and TRBJ1-1, with TRBD1 identical over 11 bases. The sample consisted of peripheral blood. This TCR was sampled from a human donor with active COVID-19. The donor label of this sample is uncertain. The CDR3 loop reads CASSPIVGQGVINTEAFF. The CDR3 DNA reads as TGTGCCAGCTCACCAATAGTGGGACAGGGGGTGATTAACACTGAAGCTTTCTTT.